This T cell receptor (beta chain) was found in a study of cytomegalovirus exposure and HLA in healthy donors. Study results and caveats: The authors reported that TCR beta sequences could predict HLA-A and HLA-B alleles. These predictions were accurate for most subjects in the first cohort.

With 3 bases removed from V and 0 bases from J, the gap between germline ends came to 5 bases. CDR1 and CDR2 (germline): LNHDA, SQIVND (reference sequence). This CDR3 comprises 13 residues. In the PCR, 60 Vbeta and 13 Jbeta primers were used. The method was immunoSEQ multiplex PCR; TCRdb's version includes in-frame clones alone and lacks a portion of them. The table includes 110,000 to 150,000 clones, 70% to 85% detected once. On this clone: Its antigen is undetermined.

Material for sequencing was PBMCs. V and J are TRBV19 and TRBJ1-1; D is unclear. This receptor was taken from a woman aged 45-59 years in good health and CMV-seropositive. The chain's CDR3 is CASSMTMNTEAFF. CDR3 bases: TGTGCCAGTAGTATGACAATGAACACTGAAGCTTTCTTT.